The 2 T cell receptor beta chains presented below share a single source sample, sequenced in a study of T cells after somatic rescue of genetic block. Generated by immunoSEQ multiplex PCR, the TCRdb table keeps only in-frame clones and is missing some. The table records 14,000 to 15,000 clones, roughly two thirds of them present only once. The sequencing sample was made of peripheral blood mononuclear cells (PBMCs). Receptor source: a boy younger than 18.

The chain combines TRBV28 with TRBJ2-1, with 13 bases aligning to TRBD2. J was trimmed by 7 bases and V by 2 bases; bases with no gene match: 8. In germline, CDR1 is MDHEN, CDR2 SYDVKM. This CDR3 is 17 amino acids long. The chain's CDR3 is CASSLTPSLAGGNEQFF. As DNA, the CDR3 is TGTGCCAGCAGTTTAACCCCATCACTAGCGGGAGGGAATGAGCAGTTCTTC.

This chain connects TRBV28 to TRBJ1-5; the D gene is possibly TRBD1 (6 bases). V lost 4 bases and J lost 10, with 17 bases in between. Germline CDR1 reads MDHEN; CDR2 reads SYDVKM. The CDR3 has 14 amino acids. For the CDR3, the DNA is TGTGCCAGCAGTTATCAGGGGCTCCTCAGCCCCCAGCATTTT. This translates into CASSYQGLLSPQHF.